A single sample gave rise to the 16 T cell receptor beta chains below, sequenced in a study of cytomegalovirus exposure and HLA in healthy donors. PCR amplification relied on 60 Vbeta primers (plus 13 Jbeta primers). The table came from immunoSEQ multiplex PCR; TCRdb's copy has only in-frame clones and leaves some out. The sample lists some 84,000 clones, 55% to 65% occurring once. Sequencing used PBMCs. These receptors were taken from a woman in her 40s in good health and CMV-seropositive.

This clone was recorded a few times. The V call is TRBV7-9, the J call TRBJ1-4; D gene uncertain. Trimming stripped 5 bases from V and 3 bases from J, with 16 bases between. Germline V gene sequence: CDR1 SEHNR, CDR2 FQNEAQ (reference sequence). CDR3 length: 16 amino acids. CDR3 amino acids: CASSPTRRGSNEKLFF. CDR3 in DNA: TGTGCCAGCAGCCCCACCCGACGAGGGTCTAATGAAAAACTGTTTTTT.

The chain uses TRBV11-2 and TRBJ2-7, with D maybe TRBD2 (5 bases). The CDR3 has 16 amino acids. V dropped 4 bases and J dropped 3 bases, with 19 bases sitting between them. Per germline, CDR1 SGHAT and CDR2 FQNNGV. The CDR3 sequence: CASSSVALVGNYEQYF. The CDR3 region has the DNA TGTGCCAGCAGCTCCGTCGCACTAGTCGGGAACTACGAGCAGTACTTC.

This clone was detected a few times. The chain is built from TRBV7-2 and TRBJ2-5; D not resolved. The CDR3 runs 15 residues. V was clipped by 2 bases and J by 2 bases, with 12 bases between them. CDR1 and CDR2 from the germline V gene are SGHTA and FQGNSA. For the CDR3, the DNA is TGTGCCAGCAGCTTAAGCTGGGCTCCTCAAGAGACCCAGTACTTC. It encodes CASSLSWAPQETQYF.

The chain carries TRBV5-8 and TRBJ1-2, with 7 bases matching TRBD1. Trimming removed 4 bases from V and 5 bases from J; junction bases left unmatched: 2. The germline V gene has CDR1 SGHTS and CDR2 YDEGEE. This CDR3 is built from 12 residues. In DNA form, the CDR3 reads TGTGCCAGCAGCGGGACAGTTTATGGCTACACCTTC. This sequence encodes CASSGTVYGYTF.

CDR3 residues: CASSETSYNEQFF. The CDR3 DNA is TGTGCCAGCAGCGAGACATCCTACAATGAGCAGTTCTTC. This chain links TRBV9 with TRBJ2-1; no firm D call. Trimming pared 3 bases from V and 1 base from J, leaving 5 bases between. The CDR3 loop spans 13 amino acids. The germline V gene has CDR1 SGDLS and CDR2 YYNGEE.

The chain joins TRBV7-9 to TRBJ1-5; D is perhaps TRBD1 (5 bases). The length of the CDR3 is 15 residues. Germline CDR1 is SEHNR and CDR2 is FQNEAQ (reference sequence). V dropped 1 base and J dropped 4 bases, with 11 bases sitting between them. The CDR3 DNA follows: TGTGCCAGCAGCTTAGACAGGTTCGGGAATCAGCCCCAGCATTTT. Its translation is CASSLDRFGNQPQHF.

The chain recombines TRBV6-5 with TRBJ2-5; no definite D call. The CDR3 loop spans 13 amino acids. CDR1 and CDR2 from the germline V gene are MNHEY and SVGAGI. V was shortened by 6 bases and J by 5 bases, with 13 bases between the two germline ends. This CDR3 is CASSPELVETQYF. In nucleotides, the CDR3 is TGTGCCAGCAGCCCGGAGCTGGTTGAGACCCAGTACTTC.

V gene TRBV9 combines with J gene TRBJ1-1; 8 bases map to TRBD1. The J segment lost 5 bases and the V segment lost 4 bases, leaving 10 bases of the junction unmatched. Per the germline V gene, CDR1 is SGDLS and CDR2 is YYNGEE. This CDR3 is built from 15 residues. This chain's CDR3 is CASSPRQGRGTEAFF. The CDR3 DNA reads as TGTGCCAGCAGCCCTCGACAGGGGAGGGGTACTGAAGCTTTCTTT. Complete variable domain (other parts from reference TRBV9 and TRBJ1-1): DSGVTQTPKHLITATGQRVTLRCSPRSGDLSVYWYQQSLDQGLQFLIQYYNGEERAKGNILERFSAQQFPDLHSELNLSSLELGDSALYFCASSPRQGRGTEAFFGQGTRLTVV.

The rearrangement joins TRBV27 to TRBJ2-3; D is unresolved. CDR3 length equals 12 residues. Germline assignment: CDR1 MNHEY and CDR2 SMNVEV (reference sequence). Trimming shortened V by 5 bases and J by 5 bases, and 8 bases separated the two germline ends. The CDR3 spells CASSPYGDTQYF. CDR3 sequence (DNA): TGTGCCAGCAGTCCGTACGGAGATACGCAGTATTTT.

The chain links TRBV2 to TRBJ2-1; 11 bases align to TRBD2. This CDR3 comprises 14 residues. Per the germline V gene, CDR1 is SNHLY and CDR2 is FYNNEI. V lost 6 bases to trimming and J lost 5 bases; unmatched junction nucleotides: 3. The CDR3 DNA is TGTGCCAGCAGGGGGACTAGCGGACACAATGAGCAGTTCTTC. Amino acids: CASRGTSGHNEQFF.

The chain uses TRBV28 and TRBJ2-7; 7 nucleotides line up with TRBD1. V dropped 5 bases and J dropped 7; count of bases not matched to a gene: 5. The CDR3 extends over 12 amino acids. Germline-derived CDR1 and CDR2 are MDHEN and SYDVKM. As DNA, the CDR3 is TGTGCCAGCAGTCGACAGGGCGGGGAGCAGTACTTC. Amino acids: CASSRQGGEQYF.

The chain has TRBV11-3 and TRBJ2-1; 11 nucleotides match TRBD2. Germline V gene data show CDR1 as SGHNT and CDR2 as YENEEA. With V trimmed by 1 base and J by 8 bases, 1 base remained unmatched. The CDR3 runs to 14 residues. As DNA, the CDR3 is TGTGCCAGCAGCTTAGGACTAGCGGGACATGAGCAGTTCTTC. Amino acid sequence: CASSLGLAGHEQFF.

This chain joins TRBV5-1 and TRBJ2-1; 9 positions agree with TRBD2. The ends lost 4 bases at V and 0 bases at J; junction bases unmatched: 8. There are 17 residues in the CDR3. CDR1 and CDR2 (germline): SGHRS, YFSETQ. As DNA, the CDR3 is TGCGCCAGCAGCCCGCGGACTAGCGCCCGCTCCTACAATGAGCAGTTCTTC. Protein product: CASSPRTSARSYNEQFF.

The chain employs TRBV27 and TRBJ1-1, with D unclear. Trimming took 1 base from V and 1 from J, leaving 7 bases between them. CDR3 length: 14 residues. In germline, CDR1 is MNHEY, CDR2 SMNVEV (reference sequence). CDR3 sequence: CASSLYRGNTEAFF. The CDR3 DNA is TGTGCCAGCAGTTTATACCGGGGGAACACTGAAGCTTTCTTT.

This chain links TRBV7-7 with TRBJ2-1; 14 bases line up with TRBD2. The CDR3 covers 18 residues. Germline lookup yields CDR1 SSHAT and CDR2 FNYEAQ (reference sequence). After removal of 4 bases from V and 3 bases from J, the junction contained 8 bases not matched to a gene. CDR3 coding DNA: TGTGCCAGCAGCTCTTCGACTAGCGGGAGGGCCAGCTACAATGAGCAGTTCTTC. Residues: CASSSSTSGRASYNEQFF.

This clone was picked up a small number of times. The rearrangement uses TRBV6-5 and TRBJ2-5, with a weak D call TRBD2 (5 bases). The CDR3 extends over 14 amino acids. V was cut by 2 bases and J by 5 bases, with 12 bases left in between. Germline V gene lookup returns CDR1 MNHEY and CDR2 SVGAGI. CDR3 protein: CASSYASPEETQYF. The CDR3 bases are TGTGCCAGCAGTTACGCTAGCCCGGAGGAGACCCAGTACTTC.